A selection of T cell receptor beta chains follows, all from one sample in a study of blood T cell repertoires in COVID-19. Method: immunoSEQ multiplex PCR; TCRdb's copy keeps in-frame clones and lacks some. The table lists under 300,000 clones, roughly nine tenths of them singletons. The specimen sequenced was peripheral blood. The origin of the receptors is a woman in her thirties with COVID-19, enrolled during active disease. Each CDR3 is given with its conserved first and last residue. A D gene is named only where the DNA matches it firmly. Clone size is given for some rows only: seen once, a few or many times, or a class if the clone is expanded.

TRBJ2-5 | 15 | TRBV5-1 | NA | NA | TGCGCCAGCAGCCCGGGGTCGGGGTTCCAAGAGACCCAGTACTTC | CASSPGSGFQETQYF
TRBJ2-2 | 16 | TRBV25-1 | TRBD2 | NA | TGTGCCAGCAGTGAATATGGCGGGGGGGCCCCCGGGGAGCTGTTTTTT | CASSEYGGGAPGELFF
TRBJ1-2 | 14 | TRBV10-2 | NA | few | TGCGCCAGCAGCTACGTAGAGGTTAACTATGGCTACACCTTC | CASSYVEVNYGYTF
TRBJ2-7 | 12 | TRBV28 | NA | NA | TGTGCCAGCAGCCTGAAATGGGAAGCAGCGGACTTC | CASSLKWEAADF
TRBJ1-6 | 15 | TRBV19 | TRBD1 | few | TGTGCCAGTAACTTCGGGACAGGGGGCGATTCACCCCTCCACTTT | CASNFGTGGDSPLHF
TRBJ1-3 | 15 | TRBV2 | TRBD1 | once | TGTGCCAGCAGTCCCGGGACAGCTCCTGGAAACACCATATATTTT | CASSPGTAPGNTIYF
TRBJ2-2 | 16 | TRBV5-1 | TRBD2 | NA | TGCGCCAGCAGCTTGGACCCGGGGGGGCTCACCGGGGAGCTGTTTTTT | CASSLDPGGLTGELFF
TRBJ2-1 | 15 | TRBV3-1/TRBV3-2 | TRBD2 | NA | TGTGCCAGCAGCCAAGGCGGGGGGGCCTACAATGAGCAGTTCTTC | CASSQGGGAYNEQFF
TRBJ1-1 | 14 | TRBV13 | NA | NA | TGTGCCAGCAGCCTCGGACATTCGAACACTGAAGCTTTCTTT | CASSLGHSNTEAFF
TRBJ2-7 | 15 | TRBV15 | TRBD2 | NA | TGTGCCACCAGCAGAGGGACTAGCGGGAGCTACGAGCAGTACTTC | CATSRGTSGSYEQYF
TRBJ1-3 | 18 | TRBV3-1/TRBV3-2 | NA | NA | TGTGCCAGCAGCCTAAAGGGAGGGGTCATAAGCTCTGGAAACACCATATATTTT | CASSLKGGVISSGNTIYF
TRBJ2-1 | 12 | TRBV5-5 | NA | NA | TGTGCCAGCAGCTGGCATTACAATGAGCAGTTCTTC | CASSWHYNEQFF
TRBJ2-3 | 13 | TRBV19 | NA | NA | TGTGCCAGTAAGACGGAGAACACAGATACGCAGTATTTT | CASKTENTDTQYF
TRBJ2-2 | 13 | TRBV2 | NA | NA | TGTGCCAGCAGTGATTCAGGGGCCGGGGAGCTGTTTTTT | CASSDSGAGELFF
TRBJ1-5 | 18 | TRBV6-6 | TRBD1 | NA | TGTGCCAGCAGTCCCGGGACAGGGCGCCTTCATAGCAATCAGCCCCAGCATTTT | CASSPGTGRLHSNQPQHF
TRBJ1-3 | 15 | TRBV23-1 | NA | NA | TGCGCCAGCAGTCGATCCCACTACTCTGGAAACACCATATATTTT | CASSRSHYSGNTIYF
TRBJ1-4 | 10 | TRBV2 | NA | NA | TGTGCCAGCTGCGTTGAAAAACTGTTTTTT | CASCVEKLFF
TRBJ1-2 | 15 | TRBV4-1 | TRBD1 | NA | TGCGCCAGCAGCCAAGTTCAGGGGGCTAACTATGGCTACACCTTC | CASSQVQGANYGYTF
TRBJ2-7 | 16 | TRBV2 | NA | once | TGTGCCAGCAGTGAGGAGGGGGGGATGGGTATTTACGAGCAGTACTTC | CASSEEGGMGIYEQYF
TRBJ2-7 | 14 | TRBV5-1 | NA | NA | TGCGCCAGCAGCTTTGGTGGAGTTACCTACGAGCAGTACTTC | CASSFGGVTYEQYF
TRBJ2-6 | 16 | TRBV6-5 | NA | many | TGTGCCAGCAGTTACATACGAGACTCTGGGGCCAACGTCCTGACTTTC | CASSYIRDSGANVLTF
TRBJ2-1 | 14 | TRBV10-3 | TRBD2 | NA | TGTGCCATCAGTGAGTCGGAGCGGGGCTATGAGCAGTTCTTC | CAISESERGYEQFF
TRBJ1-2 | 11 | TRBV19 | NA | NA | TGTGCCAGTAAGAGGAGCTATGGCTACACCTTC | CASKRSYGYTF
TRBJ1-2 | 17 | TRBV27 | TRBD1 | NA | TGTGCCAGCAGTGCCGGGACAGGGGGACATGGAGGGTATGGCTACACCTTC | CASSAGTGGHGGYGYTF
TRBJ1-2 | 14 | TRBV3-1/TRBV3-2 | NA | NA | TGTGCCAGCAGCCAGGCAGCGGCCACCTATGGCTACACCTTC | CASSQAAATYGYTF
TRBJ1-5 | 15 | TRBV2 | TRBD1 | NA | TGTGCCAGCACTTCTCAGGGGGGCGACAATCAGCCCCAGCATTTT | CASTSQGGDNQPQHF
TRBJ2-5 | 14 | TRBV5-4 | TRBD1 | NA | TGTGCCAGCAGACGCGACAGGGGGCCCGAGACCCAGTACTTC | CASRRDRGPETQYF
TRBJ1-4 | 14 | TRBV5-8 | TRBD1 | NA | TGTGCCAGCAGCTTACCGGGACAGGATGAAAAACTGTTTTTT | CASSLPGQDEKLFF
TRBJ2-2 | 15 | TRBV4-1 | NA | NA | TGCGCCAGCAGCCAAGATTCGGGATGGACCGGGGAGCTGTTTTTT | CASSQDSGWTGELFF
TRBJ1-2 | 11 | TRBV29-1 | NA | NA | TGCAGCGTTGAGACAGCTCGGGGCTACACCTTC | CSVETARGYTF
TRBJ1-1 | 14 | TRBV10-3 | NA | many | TGTGCCATCAGTGAGTCGACTCTGAGGGCAGGGGAATTCTTT | CAISESTLRAGEFF
TRBJ2-7 | 15 | TRBV6-1 | NA | once | TGTGCCAGCAGTGAACTCCCGGGGGTGGCCTACGAGCAGTACTTC | CASSELPGVAYEQYF
TRBJ2-2 | 13 | TRBV7-8 | NA | NA | TGTGCCAGCAGCCAGTGGAGCCCAGGGGAGCTGTTTTTT | CASSQWSPGELFF
TRBJ2-1 | 16 | TRBV24-1 | TRBD2 | NA | TGTGCCACCAGTGATTTAGCGGGGGGGCCGAAAAATGAGCAGTTCTTC | CATSDLAGGPKNEQFF
TRBJ2-7 | 16 | TRBV10-2 | NA | NA | TGCGCCAGCAGTGAGTCGACCGGGGGACTGTTCTACGAGCAGTACTTC | CASSESTGGLFYEQYF
TRBJ2-5 | 11 | TRBV12-3/TRBV12-4 | NA | NA | TGTGCCAGCAGTTTCGGTCAGACCCAGTACTTC | CASSFGQTQYF
TRBJ2-7 | 15 | TRBV5-4 | TRBD2 | NA | TGTGCCAGCAGCTTGGATGAGCGGGATCTATACGAGCAGTACTTC | CASSLDERDLYEQYF
TRBJ2-5 | 15 | TRBV6-5 | NA | NA | TGTGCCACCCATACTCGGGACACCCTAGAATGGGCCCAGTACTTC | CATHTRDTLEWAQYF
TRBJ2-5 | 15 | TRBV5-1 | NA | NA | TGCGCCAGCAGCTCCTACTGGACGGGGAAAGAGACCCAGTACTTC | CASSSYWTGKETQYF
TRBJ2-7 | 16 | TRBV3-1/TRBV3-2 | TRBD1 | NA | TGTGCCAGCAGCCATGGGCTGATGGGACAGGCTTACGAGCAGTACTTC | CASSHGLMGQAYEQYF
TRBJ2-5 | 15 | TRBV7-8 | NA | NA | TGTGCCAGCAGCTTAGCTCAGGGCGGTTGGGAGACCCAGTACTTC | CASSLAQGGWETQYF
TRBJ2-5 | 17 | TRBV7-2 | TRBD2 | NA | TGTGCCAGCAGCTTAGATTTCGCTAGCGGGGGCCTCGAGACCCAGTACTTC | CASSLDFASGGLETQYF
TRBJ1-2 | 13 | TRBV5-1 | NA | NA | TGCGCCAGCAGCGAGCTGACAGACCGAAACTACACCTTC | CASSELTDRNYTF
TRBJ2-5 | 13 | TRBV15 | NA | NA | TGTGCCACCAGCAGGGGCGGGGAAGAGACCCAGTACTTC | CATSRGGEETQYF